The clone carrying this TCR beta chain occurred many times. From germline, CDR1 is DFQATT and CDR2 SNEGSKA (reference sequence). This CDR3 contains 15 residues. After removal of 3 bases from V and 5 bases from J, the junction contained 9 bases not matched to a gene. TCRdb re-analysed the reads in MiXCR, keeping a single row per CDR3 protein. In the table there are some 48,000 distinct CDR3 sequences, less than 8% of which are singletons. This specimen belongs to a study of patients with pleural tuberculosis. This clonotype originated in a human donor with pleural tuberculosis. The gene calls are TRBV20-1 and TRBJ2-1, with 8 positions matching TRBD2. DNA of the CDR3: TGCAGTGCTAGCTGGCTTCGCGGGAGGAACAATGAGCAGTTCTTC. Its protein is CSASWLRGRNNEQFF.